This T cell receptor beta chain was retrieved from a study of blood T cell repertoires in COVID-19. Study context: Samples taken during acute and convalescent COVID-19 were collected in the United States, Italy and Spain. In each case, the material was cDNA or gDNA derived from T cells, B-cell-depleted T cells, or PBMCs.

Authors' data handling: Estimation of nucleated cell counts relied on the amplification of reference gene primers. Data came from immunoSEQ multiplex PCR; TCRdb stores just in-frame clones and leaves some out. V, J and clone size were drawn from that table, and D and trimming were deduced from the DNA. The sample contains approximately 170,000 clones, about 87% of which appear only once. The CDR3 loop spans 19 amino acids. J gave up 3 bases and V 0 bases, and 11 bases lay outside the gene matches. Per germline, CDR1 MNHEY and CDR2 SMNVEV (reference sequence). Sequenced material: peripheral blood. The gene calls are TRBV27 and TRBJ1-2; 12 nucleotides align to TRBD1. The receptor comes from a man in his sixties with acute or convalescent COVID-19. The CDR3 nucleotides read TGTGCCAGCAGTTTATCGGAAACGGGACAGGGGGCGCGGGACTATGGCTACACCTTC. It is translated as CASSLSETGQGARDYGYTF.